This entry concerns a single T cell receptor beta chain. The data derive from a study of blood T cell repertoires in COVID-19. Sequencing was performed with immunoSEQ multiplex PCR; in TCRdb, only in-frame clones are kept and a portion is missing. This table has 350,000 to 450,000 clones, around 92% appearing once. The sequence was obtained from a man aged 35 to 55 with acute or convalescent COVID-19. Sequenced: peripheral blood.

This chain's CDR3 is CASSLRTGGWNEQYF. CDR3 nucleotide sequence: TGCGCCAGCAGCCTGAGGACAGGGGGCTGGAACGAGCAGTACTTC. The chain couples TRBV5-1 to TRBJ2-7; TRBD1 matches 11 bases. The V segment lost 4 bases and the J segment 5 bases; nucleotides outside the gene matches: 8. The CDR3 contains 15 residues. CDR1 and CDR2 from the germline V gene are SGHRS and YFSETQ.